This is a list of T cell receptor beta chains from one sample in a study of OX40 agonist ivuxolimab in advanced cancers. Measured with immunoSEQ multiplex PCR; TCRdb has only the in-frame clones, and not every one. Here the sample spans about 120,000 clones, around 87% being singletons. The sample consisted of CD4+ or CD8+ T cells sorted from blood, taken in a trial of the OX40 agonist ivuxolimab. These TCRs come from an adult with an advanced solid tumor such as melanoma, head and neck, liver or kidney cancer. Both conserved end residues are part of each CDR3. A D gene is named only where the DNA matches it firmly. A clone size is listed for some rows: how often the clone was seen (once, few, many), or a class if it is expanded.

. TRBJ1-2 TRBV30 . CAWSIREGYGYTF TGTGCCTGGAGTATAAGGGAGGGGTATGGCTACACCTTC
. TRBJ1-5 TRBV19 TRBD1 CASSPLIGQGAINQPQHF TGTGCCAGTAGTCCACTCATCGGACAGGGGGCTATCAATCAGCCCCAGCATTTT
. TRBJ2-2 TRBV7-2 TRBD2 CASSTGLNTGELFF TGTGCCAGCAGCACGGGACTAAACACCGGGGAGCTGTTTTTT
once TRBJ1-1 TRBV5-1 . CASSASTGKSTEAFF TGCGCCAGCAGCGCCTCCACAGGGAAGAGCACTGAAGCTTTCTTT
. TRBJ1-2 TRBV21-1 . CASSKERAPEAGYGYTF TGTGCCAGCAGCAAAGAAAGAGCTCCCGAGGCGGGCTATGGCTACACCTTC
. TRBJ2-3 TRBV19 TRBD1 CASRDQGASDTQYF TGTGCCAGCAGAGATCAGGGGGCCTCAGATACGCAGTATTTT
. TRBJ2-5 TRBV5-4 TRBD2 CASSPPGLGSGGLETQYF TGTGCCAGCAGCCCGCCGGGGTTAGGAAGCGGGGGGCTCGAGACCCAGTACTTC
. TRBJ2-3 TRBV5-1 . CASSYITDTQYF TGCGCCAGCAGCTATATCACAGATACGCAGTATTTT
. TRBJ2-7 TRBV7-2 . CASSLVSSYEQYF TGTGCCAGCAGCTTAGTCAGCTCCTACGAGCAGTACTTC
. TRBJ1-1 TRBV7-3 TRBD1 CASSPQPGGGTEAFF TGTGCCAGCAGCCCCCAACCAGGGGGAGGCACTGAAGCTTTCTTT
. TRBJ2-2 TRBV18 . CASSPPGVIGELFF TGTGCCAGCTCACCACCAGGGGTAATCGGGGAGCTGTTTTTT
. TRBJ2-3 TRBV14 . CASSQGGRGTQYF TGTGCCAGCAGCCAAGGAGGGCGAGGTACGCAGTATTTT
. TRBJ2-3 TRBV11-2 . CASMGLRGPSTDTQYF TGTGCCAGTATGGGTTTGCGGGGGCCAAGCACAGATACGCAGTATTTT
. TRBJ1-5 TRBV28 . CASSLQGPQPQHF TGTGCCAGCAGTTTACAGGGCCCTCAGCCCCAGCATTTT
. TRBJ1-6 TRBV18 TRBD1 CASSPTGTGGDSPLHF TGTGCCAGCTCACCAACCGGGACAGGAGGGGATTCACCCCTCCACTTT